This record looks at one T cell receptor beta chain sequence and its context. The sample comes from a study of shared clonotypes between healthy human individuals. Clones were read by immunoSEQ multiplex PCR, and TCRdb kept only the in-frame ones, dropping some. The sample has 650,000 to 800,000 clones; roughly 72% are singletons. The sample taken for sequencing was memory CD4+ T cells sorted from blood. Specified subset: CD45RA-negative fraction. This receptor was identified in a woman between 25 and 40 years old in good health.

This CDR3 is CASSLSLAGVGEQFF. The CDR3 nucleotides read TGTGCCAGCAGTTTAAGTCTAGCGGGAGTAGGAGAGCAGTTCTTC. The chain has TRBV28 and TRBJ2-1; 10 nucleotides line up with TRBD2. J lost 10 bases, V lost 2 bases, and 8 bases had no gene match. Germline V gene data show CDR1 as MDHEN and CDR2 as SYDVKM. There are 15 residues in the CDR3.